This T cell receptor (beta chain) was observed in a study of T cell repertoires in cytomegalovirus infection. This CDR3 has 16 residues. Trimming cost V 0 bases and J 7 bases; bases outside gene matches: 6. Germline values: CDR1 SGHTA, CDR2 FQGTGA. This clonotype was counted between two and nine times. MiXCR, run by TCRdb on the reads, gives a single entry per CDR3 protein. The data hold about 330,000 distinct CDR3 sequences, with 9% to 9.5% observed a single time. The clonotype comes from a human donor in good health (CMV status not recorded). Some clones in this sample may be carry-over from other donors' samples. The sequenced sample was PBMCs. V and J are TRBV7-3 and TRBJ2-1; 10 nucleotides align to TRBD2. The CDR3 nucleotides are TGTGCCAGCAGCTTAACAGCGGGAGGGCCGGGGAATGAGCAGTTCTTC. This translates into CASSLTAGGPGNEQFF.